The 31 T cell receptor beta chains in this list originate from one sample, sequenced in a study of T cells of healthy individuals. TCRdb fed the 5' RACE reads into MiXCR, producing one record per CDR3 protein. In the table there are 60,000 to 80,000 distinct CDR3 sequences, around 15% of which are singletons. Every receptor here comes from a human donor in good health.

This clonotype was seen at least ten times. At one boundary the junction diverges from the germline segment, which might be a read error. The chain carries TRBV7-2 and TRBJ2-1; perhaps TRBD1 as D (5 bases). Germline CDR1 SGHTA, CDR2 FQGNSA. This CDR3 is built from 16 residues. Here the CDR3 DNA reads TGTGCCAGCAGCTTGAGTCCAGGGTTCTCCTACGATGAGCAGTTCTTC. Its protein is CASSLSPGFSYDEQFF.

The genes are TRBV12-3 or TRBV12-4 and TRBJ2-5; 11 bases are shared with TRBD2. The CDR3 loop spans 14 amino acids. Trimming cost V 6 bases and J 4 bases; bases outside gene matches: 4. CDR3: CASSFGLAGETQYF. CDR3 sequence (DNA): TGTGCCAGCAGCTTCGGACTAGCGGGAGAGACCCAGTACTTC.

V is TRBV10-3 and J is TRBJ2-7, with 11 positions matching TRBD2. Germline trimming cut 6 bases from V and 5 bases from J; bases unmatched to any gene: 15. Germline loops: CDR1 ENHRY, CDR2 SYGVKD. The CDR3 runs 17 residues. This CDR3 reads CAIRASLAGGQGNEQYF. CDR3 coding DNA: TGTGCCATCAGGGCCAGTCTAGCGGGAGGACAAGGTAACGAGCAGTACTTC.

In its sample, this clonotype was seen many times. V gene TRBV7-2 combines with J gene TRBJ1-5; D gene unclear. The CDR3 runs 13 residues. Between the trimmed V and J ends, which lost 1 base and 4 bases, there was a span of 5 bases. In germline, CDR1 is SGHTA, CDR2 FQGNSA. CDR3: CASSLGRNQPQHF. CDR3 coding DNA: TGTGCCAGCAGCTTAGGCCGGAATCAGCCCCAGCATTTT.

This clonotype was seen a handful of times. The rearrangement joins TRBV9 to TRBJ2-1, with 11 bases identical to TRBD2. Per germline, CDR1 SGDLS and CDR2 YYNGEE. J lost 7 bases, V lost 4 bases, and 7 bases had no gene match. The CDR3 consists of 15 residues. The chain's CDR3 is CASSPLAGGQNEQFF. CDR3 nucleotides: TGTGCCAGCAGCCCTTTAGCGGGAGGGCAAAATGAGCAGTTCTTC. Full variable domain (missing parts from reference TRBV9 and TRBJ2-1): DSGVTQTPKHLITATGQRVTLRCSPRSGDLSVYWYQQSLDQGLQFLIQYYNGEERAKGNILERFSAQQFPDLHSELNLSSLELGDSALYFCASSPLAGGQNEQFFGPGTRLTVL.

This clonotype was seen only a few times. V and J are TRBV5-1 and TRBJ2-2; 9 bases line up with TRBD1. Germline V gives CDR1 SGHRS, CDR2 YFSETQ. The CDR3 is made up of 15 amino acids. V lost 4 bases and J lost 3; bases outside the gene matches: 4. CDR3 residues: CASSPDRGYTGELFF. In DNA form, the CDR3 reads TGCGCCAGCAGCCCGGACAGGGGCTACACCGGGGAGCTGTTTTTT. Full variable domain (outside the CDR3, taken from reference TRBV5-1 and TRBJ2-2): KAGVTQTPRYLIKTRGQQVTLSCSPISGHRSVSWYQQTPGQGLQFLFEYFSETQRNKGNFPGRFSGRQFSNSRSEMNVSTLELGDSALYLCASSPDRGYTGELFFGEGSRLTVL.

This clonotype was found a few times. The rearrangement uses TRBV28 and TRBJ2-7; D gene ambiguous. The germline gives CDR1 MDHEN, CDR2 SYDVKM. V was cut by 6 bases and J by 4 bases, with 19 bases left in between. The CDR3 spans 15 residues. CDR3 amino acids: CASSPPWAGKYEQYF. The CDR3 DNA reads as TGTGCCAGCAGCCCCCCTTGGGCCGGAAAATACGAGCAGTACTTC.

This clonotype was counted a few times. V and J are TRBV7-9 and TRBJ2-3; D ambiguous. The V end was cut by 1 base, the J end by 1 base, with 9 bases between. The germline gives CDR1 SEHNR, CDR2 FQNEAQ (reference sequence). This CDR3 is built from 15 residues. The CDR3 protein is CASSLVDPGTDTQYF. CDR3 DNA: TGTGCCAGCAGCTTAGTGGACCCCGGCACAGATACGCAGTATTTT.

Many counts were recorded for this clonotype. The chain couples TRBV20-1 to TRBJ1-4, with unresolved D. The germline CDR1 and CDR2 sequences are DFQATT and SNEGSKA (reference sequence). The CDR3 length is 11 residues. Trimming pared 4 bases from V and 8 bases from J, leaving 8 bases between. The CDR3 here is CSAKEMEKLFF. CDR3 coding DNA: TGCAGTGCTAAAGAGATGGAAAAACTGTTTTTT.

Remarks on this clonotype: A much larger clone lies a single base off, so this may be a read error. This chain links TRBV6-2 or TRBV6-3 with TRBJ1-5, with TRBD1 matching over 8 bases. CDR1 MNHEY and CDR2 SVGEGT come from the germline V gene. The CDR3 is 12 residues long. The CDR3 nucleotides read TGTGCCAGCACAGGGGGCAATCAGCCCCAGAATTTT. Encoded protein: CASTGGNQPQNF.

Ten or more counts support this clonotype. V usage is TRBV6-5 and J usage is TRBJ1-1; no definite D call. Germline CDR1 and CDR2: MNHEY and SVGAGI. The CDR3 loop spans 12 amino acids. V lost 6 bases and J lost 3, with 8 bases in between. The CDR3 region has the DNA TGTGCCAGCAGGCCGACCGACACTGAAGCTTTCTTT. This translates into CASRPTDTEAFF.

The rearrangement joins TRBV18 to TRBJ1-5, with D unclear. Trimming pared 3 bases from V and 5 bases from J, leaving 8 bases between. Germline lookup yields CDR1 KGHSH and CDR2 LQKENI. CDR3 length: 13 amino acids. CDR3 residues: CASSPGTYQPQHF. The CDR3, as DNA: TGTGCCAGCTCACCGGGAACTTATCAGCCCCAGCATTTT.

This clonotype was detected many times. The chain combines TRBV6-5 with TRBJ2-5; weak D call: TRBD2 (5 bases). V was cut by 2 bases and J by 2 bases, with 15 bases left in between. From germline, CDR1 is MNHEY and CDR2 SVGAGI. The CDR3 has 16 amino acids. DNA of the CDR3: TGTGCCAGCAGTTACGCGGGCGGCTCGCGGCAAGAGACCCAGTACTTC. Its translation is CASSYAGGSRQETQYF.

CDR3 sequence: CASKPGQGIGGTDTQYF. The CDR3 bases are TGTGCCAGCAAACCGGGACAGGGAATCGGAGGCACAGATACGCAGTATTTT. V gene TRBV7-9 combines with J gene TRBJ2-3; 9 bases match TRBD1. Germline-derived CDR1 and CDR2 are SEHNR and FQNEAQ (reference sequence). The CDR3 extends over 17 amino acids. Trimming took 7 bases from V and 1 from J; bases not matched to a gene: 12. The whole variable domain, filled in from reference TRBV7-9 and TRBJ2-3, reads DTGVSQNPRHKITKRGQNVTFRCDPISEHNRLYWYRQTLGQGPEFLTYFQNEAQLEKSRLLSDRFSAERPKGSFSTLEIQRTEQGDSAMYLCASKPGQGIGGTDTQYFGPGTRLTVL.

This chain links TRBV12-5 with TRBJ2-2; 7 nucleotides align to TRBD2. The CDR3 has 16 residues. Germline V gives CDR1 LGHNT, CDR2 FRNRAP. The trim removed 1 base at V and 0 bases at J, leaving 2 bases unmatched. The chain's CDR3 is CASGLAGLANTGELFF. CDR3 nucleotides: TGTGCTAGTGGTTTGGCAGGACTAGCGAACACCGGGGAGCTGTTTTTT.

The sample holds many counts of this clonotype. The chain has TRBV6-2 or TRBV6-3 and TRBJ2-1; 12 bases are a match to TRBD2. The V and J ends lost 6 bases and 9 bases, in that order; junction bases with no gene match: 9. The germline V gene has CDR1 MNHEY and CDR2 SVGEGT. The CDR3 is 15 amino acids. DNA of the CDR3: TGTGCCAGCAGCCTCGAACTAGCGGGAGGTAGTGAGCAGTTCTTC. It specifies CASSLELAGGSEQFF.

This clonotype was detected many times. The rearrangement links TRBV3-1 to TRBJ2-7; 7 bases map to TRBD1. V lost 3 bases, J lost 0 bases, and 2 bases stayed unmatched. From germline, CDR1 is LGHDT and CDR2 YNNKEL (reference sequence). The CDR3 runs 14 residues. Here the CDR3 reads CASSHGDSSYEQYF. In DNA, the CDR3 is TGTGCCAGCAGCCACGGGGACAGCTCCTACGAGCAGTACTTC.

This clonotype was seen repeatedly, ten times or more. This chain uses TRBV25-1 with TRBJ2-7, with 9 bases lining up with TRBD2. After removal of 4 bases from V and 3 bases from J, the junction contained 4 bases not matched to a gene. The CDR3 covers 14 residues. Per the germline V gene, CDR1 is MGHDK and CDR2 is SYGVNS. The CDR3 reads CASSVAGVDYEQYF. The CDR3 DNA is TGTGCCAGCAGTGTAGCGGGAGTCGACTACGAGCAGTACTTC.

In this sample, this clonotype turned up a few times. V usage is TRBV10-3 and J usage is TRBJ1-6; the D is unclear. In germline, CDR1 is ENHRY, CDR2 SYGVKD. V lost 4 bases, J lost 7 bases, and 8 bases lay in between. This CDR3 is built from 13 residues. In nucleotides, the CDR3 is TGTGCCATCAGTGCTCAGGCCAATTCACCCCTCCACTTT. Translation gives CAISAQANSPLHF.

This clonotype was found many times. This chain joins TRBV29-1 and TRBJ1-5, with 11 positions matching TRBD1. Germline lookup yields CDR1 SQVTM and CDR2 ANQGSEA. V shed 3 bases and J 10 bases; nucleotides not matched to a gene: 17. CDR3 length: 17 amino acids. This chain's CDR3 is CSVEARDRGIKSSPQHF. As DNA, the CDR3 is TGCAGCGTTGAGGCCCGGGACAGGGGGATTAAATCGAGCCCCCAGCATTTT.

This clonotype was picked up many times. The rearrangement links TRBV6-5 to TRBJ1-5, with a weak D call TRBD1 (6 bases). The V gene lost 6 bases and the J gene lost 3 bases, with 9 bases spanning the gap. From germline, CDR1 is MNHEY and CDR2 SVGAGI. The CDR3 sequence is 13 residues long. The CDR3 spells CASRTGFNQPQHF. The CDR3 region has the DNA TGTGCCAGCAGGACAGGATTCAATCAGCCCCAGCATTTT.

This clonotype was seen a few times. Written as DNA, the CDR3 is TGTGCCAGCAGCTCGGGACACGCGAACACTGAAGCTTTCTTT. Translated, it gives CASSSGHANTEAFF. V gene TRBV7-6 combines with J gene TRBJ1-1; maybe TRBD1 (6 bases). This CDR3 is 14 amino acids long. With 4 bases removed from V and 1 base from J, the gap between germline ends came to 10 bases. Germline V lookup: CDR1 SGHVS, CDR2 FNYEAQ.

The sample holds many counts of this clonotype. The CDR3 reads CASSSRSGAGNEKLFF. CDR3 nucleotide sequence: TGTGCCAGCAGCTCCCGGTCGGGGGCGGGTAATGAAAAACTGTTTTTT. The chain couples TRBV7-8 to TRBJ1-4, with D possibly being TRBD1 (6 bases). This CDR3 has 16 amino acids. From germline, CDR1 is SGHVS and CDR2 FQNEAQ. The V end lost 4 bases, the J end lost 4 bases, and 16 bases lay between the germline ends.

This clonotype came up many times. This chain joins TRBV9 and TRBJ2-2; D remains ambiguous. V gave up 1 base and J gave up 0 bases, with 7 bases separating them. The CDR3 length is 15 residues. CDR1 and CDR2 (germline): SGDLS, YYNGEE. The CDR3 is CASSVTQTNTGELFF. The CDR3 DNA is TGTGCCAGCAGCGTAACTCAAACGAACACCGGGGAGCTGTTTTTT.

This chain joins TRBV6-2 or TRBV6-3 and TRBJ2-3; D possibly corresponds to TRBD1 (5 bases). Germline lookup yields CDR1 MNHEY and CDR2 SVGEGT. V was pared by 6 bases and J by 2 bases, with 15 bases between. This CDR3 spans 15 amino acids. CDR3 coding DNA: TGTGCCAGCAGCCCTGACAGAGCCTCCACAGATACGCAGTATTTT. Translated, it gives CASSPDRASTDTQYF.

The chain joins TRBV7-2 to TRBJ2-3, with 11 bases identical to TRBD2. The V gene's germline CDR1 is SGHTA and CDR2 FQGNSA. CDR3 length: 16 amino acids. Unmatched junction bases numbered 7, after V lost 5 bases and J lost 3 bases. The CDR3 nucleotides read TGTGCCAGCAGCCTCTCTAGCGGGAGGTTAACAGATACGCAGTATTTT. Translated: CASSLSSGRLTDTQYF.

By sample fraction, this clonotype is medium-sized. This sequence joins TRBV29-1 and TRBJ1-4; D possibly corresponds to TRBD1 (6 bases). The ends were cut back, 4 bases at V and 10 bases at J, with 10 bases in the middle. The CDR3 is made up of 11 amino acids. Germline assignment: CDR1 SQVTM and CDR2 ANQGSEA. The CDR3 sequence: CSVGGGGKLFF. The CDR3 DNA sequence: TGCAGCGTTGGAGGGGGAGGAAAACTGTTTTTT.

This clonotype was recorded many times. The chain couples TRBV20-1 to TRBJ2-3; D possibly corresponds to TRBD1 (6 bases). CDR1 is DFQATT, CDR2 SNEGSKA, per germline (reference sequence). Trimming took 0 bases from V and 5 from J, leaving 9 bases between them. There are 13 residues in the CDR3. DNA for the CDR3: TGCAGTGCTAGAGAGGGGGCTCTAGATACGCAGTATTTT. This sequence encodes CSAREGALDTQYF.

This clonotype is medium-sized within its sample. The CDR3 here is CASSQGDLARGIQYF. DNA of the CDR3: TGCGCCAGCAGCCAAGGGGACCTGGCTAGAGGCATTCAGTACTTC. The V call is TRBV4-3, the J call TRBJ2-4; D may correspond to TRBD1 or TRBD2 (5 bases each). The CDR3 contains 15 residues. Germline lookup yields CDR1 LGHNA and CDR2 YSLEER. V was clipped by 1 base and J by 9 bases, with 16 bases between them.

This clonotype occurred many times. The V gene is TRBV9, the J gene TRBJ2-2, with no clear D. The CDR3 spans 12 residues. The V and J ends lost 0 bases and 7 bases respectively, with 4 bases between them. The germline gives CDR1 SGDLS, CDR2 YYNGEE. CDR3 DNA: TGTGCCAGCAGCGTAGATGGCGGGGAGCTGTTTTTT. Amino acid sequence: CASSVDGGELFF. The entire variable domain, with the rest obtained from reference TRBV9 and TRBJ2-2, is as follows: DSGVTQTPKHLITATGQRVTLRCSPRSGDLSVYWYQQSLDQGLQFLIQYYNGEERAKGNILERFSAQQFPDLHSELNLSSLELGDSALYFCASSVDGGELFFGEGSRLTVL.

This chain uses TRBV11-2 with TRBJ2-2, with unresolved D. CDR3 size: 18 residues. Germline loops: CDR1 SGHAT, CDR2 FQNNGV. Trimming removed 5 bases at V and 0 bases at J, with 19 bases between. The CDR3 loop is CASSRPTLYRSNTGELFF. The CDR3 region has the DNA TGTGCCAGCAGCCGACCGACGCTTTATCGATCGAACACCGGGGAGCTGTTTTTT.